Listed below are T cell receptor beta chains from one sample, sequenced in a study of blood T cell repertoires in COVID-19. Sequencing was performed with immunoSEQ multiplex PCR; in TCRdb, only in-frame clones are kept and a portion is missing. The top ten hold 7.2% of the sample, which has roughly 150,000 clones, approximately 82% seen once. The sequenced sample consisted of peripheral blood. These receptors came from a woman in her 50s in a cohort sampled during active or convalescent COVID-19. Each CDR3 is given with its conserved first and last residue. The D gene is left open where the match is weak. Clone size is stated in some rows and not others, as once, few, many or a class when expanded.

length,size,D,V,J,DNA,CDR3
12,few,TRBD1,TRBV3-1/TRBV3-2,TRBJ1-2,TGTGCCAGCAGCTCATCAGGGGGAGGCTACACCTTC,CASSSSGGGYTF
15,.,TRBD1,TRBV6-5,TRBJ2-7,TGTGCCAGCAGTTTCCTCAGGGGGACGCCCTACGAGCAGTACTTC,CASSFLRGTPYEQYF
15,.,.,TRBV7-9,TRBJ1-1,TGTGCCAGCAGCCCCGGGGGGATGGTGAACACTGAAGCTTTCTTT,CASSPGGMVNTEAFF
13,many,.,TRBV6-5,TRBJ1-1,TGTGCCAGCAGTTATCCGGGAAACACTGAAGCTTTCTTT,CASSYPGNTEAFF
15,.,.,TRBV11-2,TRBJ1-2,TGTGCCAGCAGCTTAGCCCCTCACGGGGTAGTGGGCTACACCTTC,CASSLAPHGVVGYTF
12,.,.,TRBV30,TRBJ1-2,TGTGCCTCCCCCGGGGGACTCTATGGCTACACCTTC,CASPGGLYGYTF
16,medium-sized,TRBD1,TRBV7-9,TRBJ2-3,TGTGCCAGCAGCTCTGGGGACAGGGGGCTTCGATATACGCAGTATTTT,CASSSGDRGLRYTQYF
16,.,TRBD2,TRBV4-1,TRBJ2-5,TGCGCCAGCAGACGTATAGCGGGGGGGAGGCAAGAGACCCAGTACTTC,CASRRIAGGRQETQYF
15,few,.,TRBV4-3,TRBJ2-2,TGCGCCAGCAGCCAAGATATAGGGGTCACCGGGGAGCTGTTTTTT,CASSQDIGVTGELFF
13,.,.,TRBV5-1,TRBJ2-1,TGCGCCAGCAGCTCGGGCTCCTACAATGAGCAGTTCTTC,CASSSGSYNEQFF
14,.,.,TRBV18,TRBJ1-2,TGTGCCAGCTCACTGACACGTTCTAACTATGGCTACACCTTC,CASSLTRSNYGYTF
13,.,.,TRBV12-3/TRBV12-4,TRBJ2-7,TGTGCCAGCAGTTTAGGACTGCCCCACGAGCAGTACTTC,CASSLGLPHEQYF
14,.,TRBD2,TRBV7-2,TRBJ2-1,TGTGCCAGCGCCGGGGGGTATGCCTACAATGAGCAGTTCTTC,CASAGGYAYNEQFF
16,once,TRBD2,TRBV5-4,TRBJ2-7,TGTGCCAGCAGCTACGGACTAGCGGGGGGTTCCTACGAGCAGTACTTC,CASSYGLAGGSYEQYF
16,.,.,TRBV9,TRBJ1-3,TGTGCCAGCAGCGTAGATGTGGGCAGGGCCGCCAACACCATATATTTT,CASSVDVGRAANTIYF
17,.,TRBD2,TRBV18,TRBJ2-3,TGTGCCAGCTCACCACGTGGACTAGCGGGGAAGTTAGATACGCAGTATTTT,CASSPRGLAGKLDTQYF
14,.,.,TRBV12-5,TRBJ1-3,TGTGCTAGTGCCCCTTCCGGCTCTGGAAACACCATATATTTT,CASAPSGSGNTIYF
13,.,.,TRBV15,TRBJ2-7,TGTGCCACCAGCAGAGTCAGGGAGGACGAGCAGTACTTC,CATSRVREDEQYF